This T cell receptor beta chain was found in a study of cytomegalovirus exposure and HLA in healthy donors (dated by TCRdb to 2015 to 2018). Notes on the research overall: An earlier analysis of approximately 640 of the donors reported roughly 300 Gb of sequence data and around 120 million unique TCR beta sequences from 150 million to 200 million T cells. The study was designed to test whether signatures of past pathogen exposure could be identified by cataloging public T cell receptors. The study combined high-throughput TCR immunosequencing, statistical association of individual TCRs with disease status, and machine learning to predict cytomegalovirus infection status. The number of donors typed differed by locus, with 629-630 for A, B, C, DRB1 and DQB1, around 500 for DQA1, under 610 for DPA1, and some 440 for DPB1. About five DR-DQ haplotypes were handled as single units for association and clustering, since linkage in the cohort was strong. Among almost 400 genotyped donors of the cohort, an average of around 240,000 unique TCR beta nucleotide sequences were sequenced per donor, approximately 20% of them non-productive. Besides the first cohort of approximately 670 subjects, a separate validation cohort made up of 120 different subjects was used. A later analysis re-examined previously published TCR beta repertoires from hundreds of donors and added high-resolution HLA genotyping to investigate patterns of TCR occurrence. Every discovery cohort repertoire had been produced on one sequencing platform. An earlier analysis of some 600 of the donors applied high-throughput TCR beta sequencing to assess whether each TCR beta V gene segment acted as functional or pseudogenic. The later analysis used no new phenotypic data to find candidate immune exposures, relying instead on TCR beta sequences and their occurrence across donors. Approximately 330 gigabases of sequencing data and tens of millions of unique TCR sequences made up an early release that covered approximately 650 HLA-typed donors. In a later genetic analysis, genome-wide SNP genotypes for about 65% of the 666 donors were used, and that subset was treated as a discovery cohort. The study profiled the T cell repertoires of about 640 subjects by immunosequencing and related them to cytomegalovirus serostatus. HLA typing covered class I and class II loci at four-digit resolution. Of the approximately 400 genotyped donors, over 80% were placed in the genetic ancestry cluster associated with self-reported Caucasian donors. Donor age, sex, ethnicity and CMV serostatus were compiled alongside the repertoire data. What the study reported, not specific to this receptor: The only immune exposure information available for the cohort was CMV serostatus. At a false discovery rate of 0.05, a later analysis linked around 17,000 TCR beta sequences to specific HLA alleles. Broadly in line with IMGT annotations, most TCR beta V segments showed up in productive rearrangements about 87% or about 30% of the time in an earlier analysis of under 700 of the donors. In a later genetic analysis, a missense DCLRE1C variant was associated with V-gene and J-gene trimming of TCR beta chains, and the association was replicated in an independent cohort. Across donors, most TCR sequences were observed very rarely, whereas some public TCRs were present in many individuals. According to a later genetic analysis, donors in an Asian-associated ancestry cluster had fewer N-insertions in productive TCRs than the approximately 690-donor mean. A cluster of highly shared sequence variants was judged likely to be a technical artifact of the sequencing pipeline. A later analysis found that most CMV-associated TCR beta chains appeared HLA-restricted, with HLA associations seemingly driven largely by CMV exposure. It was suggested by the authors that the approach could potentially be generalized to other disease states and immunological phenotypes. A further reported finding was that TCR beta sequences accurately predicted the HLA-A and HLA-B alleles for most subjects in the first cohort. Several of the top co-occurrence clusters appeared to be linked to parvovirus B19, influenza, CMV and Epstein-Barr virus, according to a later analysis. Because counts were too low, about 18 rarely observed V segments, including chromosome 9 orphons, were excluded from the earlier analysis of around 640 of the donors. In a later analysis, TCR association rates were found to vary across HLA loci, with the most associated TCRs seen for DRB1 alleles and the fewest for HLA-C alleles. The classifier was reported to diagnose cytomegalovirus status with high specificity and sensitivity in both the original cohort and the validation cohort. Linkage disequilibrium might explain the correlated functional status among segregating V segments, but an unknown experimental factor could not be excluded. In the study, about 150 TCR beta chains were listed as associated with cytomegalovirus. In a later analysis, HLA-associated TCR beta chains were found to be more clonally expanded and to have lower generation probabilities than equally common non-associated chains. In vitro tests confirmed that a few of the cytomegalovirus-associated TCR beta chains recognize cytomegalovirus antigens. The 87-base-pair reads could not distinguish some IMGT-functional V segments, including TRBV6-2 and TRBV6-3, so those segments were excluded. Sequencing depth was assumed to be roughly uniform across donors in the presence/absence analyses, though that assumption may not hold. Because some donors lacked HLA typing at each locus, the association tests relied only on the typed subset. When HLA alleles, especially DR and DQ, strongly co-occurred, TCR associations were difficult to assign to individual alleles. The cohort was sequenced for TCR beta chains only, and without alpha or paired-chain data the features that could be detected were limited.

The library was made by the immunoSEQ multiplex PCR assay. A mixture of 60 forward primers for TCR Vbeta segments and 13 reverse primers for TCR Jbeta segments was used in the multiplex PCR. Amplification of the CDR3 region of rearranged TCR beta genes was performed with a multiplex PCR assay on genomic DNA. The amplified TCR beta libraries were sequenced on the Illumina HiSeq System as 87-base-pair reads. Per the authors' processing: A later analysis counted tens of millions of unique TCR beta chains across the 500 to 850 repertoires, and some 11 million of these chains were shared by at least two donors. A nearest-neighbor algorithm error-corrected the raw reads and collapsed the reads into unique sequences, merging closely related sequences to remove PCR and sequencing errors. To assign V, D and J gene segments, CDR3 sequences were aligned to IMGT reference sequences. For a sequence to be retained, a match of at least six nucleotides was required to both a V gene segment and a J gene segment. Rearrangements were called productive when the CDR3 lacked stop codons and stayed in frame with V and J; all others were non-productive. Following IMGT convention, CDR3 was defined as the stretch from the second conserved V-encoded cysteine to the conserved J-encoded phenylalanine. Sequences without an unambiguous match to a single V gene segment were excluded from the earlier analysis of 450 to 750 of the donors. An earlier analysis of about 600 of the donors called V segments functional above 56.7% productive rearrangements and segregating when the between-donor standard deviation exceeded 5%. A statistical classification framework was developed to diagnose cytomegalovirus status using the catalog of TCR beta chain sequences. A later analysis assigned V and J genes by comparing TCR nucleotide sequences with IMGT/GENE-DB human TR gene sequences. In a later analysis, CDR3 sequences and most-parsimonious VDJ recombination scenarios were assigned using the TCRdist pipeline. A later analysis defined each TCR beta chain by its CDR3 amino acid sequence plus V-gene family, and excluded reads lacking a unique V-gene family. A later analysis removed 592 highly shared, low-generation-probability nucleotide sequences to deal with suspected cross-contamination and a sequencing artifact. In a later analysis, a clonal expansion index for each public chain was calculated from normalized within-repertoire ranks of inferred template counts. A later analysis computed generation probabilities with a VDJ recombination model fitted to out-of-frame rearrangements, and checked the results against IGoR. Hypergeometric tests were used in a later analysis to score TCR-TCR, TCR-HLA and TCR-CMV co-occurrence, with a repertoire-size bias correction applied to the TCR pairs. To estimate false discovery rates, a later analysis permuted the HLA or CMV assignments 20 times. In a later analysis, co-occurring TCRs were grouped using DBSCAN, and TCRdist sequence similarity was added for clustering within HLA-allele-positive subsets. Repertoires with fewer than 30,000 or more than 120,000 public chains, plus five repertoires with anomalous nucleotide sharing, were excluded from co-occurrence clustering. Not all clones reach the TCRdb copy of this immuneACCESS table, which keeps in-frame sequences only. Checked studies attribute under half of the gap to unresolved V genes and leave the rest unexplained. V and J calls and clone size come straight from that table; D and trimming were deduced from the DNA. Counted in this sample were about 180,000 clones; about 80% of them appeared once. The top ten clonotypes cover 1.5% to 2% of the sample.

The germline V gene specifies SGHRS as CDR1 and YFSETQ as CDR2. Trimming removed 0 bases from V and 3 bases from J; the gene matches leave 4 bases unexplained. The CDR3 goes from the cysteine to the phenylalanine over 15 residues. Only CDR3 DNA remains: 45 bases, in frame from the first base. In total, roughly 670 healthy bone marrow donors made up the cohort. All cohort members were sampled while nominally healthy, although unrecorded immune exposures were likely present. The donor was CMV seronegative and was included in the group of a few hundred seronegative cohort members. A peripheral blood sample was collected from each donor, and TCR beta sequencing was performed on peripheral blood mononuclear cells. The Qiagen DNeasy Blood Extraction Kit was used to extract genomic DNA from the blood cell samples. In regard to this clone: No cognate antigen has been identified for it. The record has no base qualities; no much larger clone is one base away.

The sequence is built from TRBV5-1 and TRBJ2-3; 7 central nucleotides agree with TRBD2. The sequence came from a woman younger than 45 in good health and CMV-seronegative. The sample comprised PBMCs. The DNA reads TGCGCCAGCAGCTTGGAGCCGGGACTAACAGATACGCAGTATTTT. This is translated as CASSLEPGLTDTQYF.